These T cell receptor beta chains were read from a single sample in a study of cytomegalovirus exposure and HLA in healthy donors. Profiling relied on immunoSEQ multiplex PCR, and the TCRdb table lists in-frame clones only, not all of them. This sample has approximately 110,000 clones, with roughly 76% found just once. What was sequenced was PBMCs. Receptor source: a woman aged 45-60 years in good health and CMV-seropositive. CDR3s include the opening cysteine and the closing phenylalanine or tryptophan. Each record gives: V gene, J gene, clone size, D gene, CDR3 DNA, CDR3 protein. The D gene is left open where the match is weak. The size of a clone is reported for some rows only, either as once, few or many, or as a class for expanded clones.

TRBV19	TRBJ2-1	once	-	TGTGCCAGCAGTATTACGGGGTATAATGAGCAGTTCTTC	CASSITGYNEQFF
TRBV19	TRBJ2-1	-	-	TGTGCCAGTAGTATCGGGGCTAGCGTCGGTGAGCAGTTCTTC	CASSIGASVGEQFF
TRBV19	TRBJ1-5	-	-	TGTGCCAGTAGTACCAACACAGGGTTCAGCAACCAGCCCCAGCATTTT	CASSTNTGFSNQPQHF
TRBV7-3	TRBJ2-6	once	TRBD1	TGTGCCAGCAGCTTAACGTCAGGGGGCGCGGCGGGGGCCAACGTCCTGACTTTC	CASSLTSGGAAGANVLTF
TRBV21-1	TRBJ2-5	-	-	TGTGCCAGCAGCCCCCCGGGGACTAGCCTTAGAGAGACCCAGTACTTC	CASSPPGTSLRETQYF
TRBV5-8	TRBJ2-3	once	TRBD2	TGTGCCAGCAGCCCCAGGAGCGGGGGGGCTCGGACGCAGTATTTT	CASSPRSGGARTQYF
TRBV7-2	TRBJ2-5	-	TRBD2	TGTGCCAGCAGCTTAGGGGGGGGTAGCGGGAGGGTAGAGACCCAGTACTTC	CASSLGGGSGRVETQYF
TRBV28	TRBJ1-1	-	-	TGTGCCAGCAGTCCTGAAACAGGGACCACTGAAGCTTTCTTT	CASSPETGTTEAFF
TRBV2	TRBJ2-1	-	-	TGTGCCAGCAGACCAGGGGTGAGCGGGCAGTTCTTC	CASRPGVSGQFF
TRBV7-7	TRBJ1-1	-	-	TGTGCTAGCAGCTTATTACCAGACACTGAAGCTTTCTTT	CASSLLPDTEAFF
TRBV5-4	TRBJ2-7	-	TRBD2	TGTGCCAGCAGCTTGGGTCGTCTAGCGGGCGAGTACGAGCAGTACTTC	CASSLGRLAGEYEQYF
TRBV4-1	TRBJ2-1	-	TRBD2	TGCGCCAGCAGCCATGGGACTAGTGGCCTGCGGGAGCAGTTCTTC	CASSHGTSGLREQFF
TRBV11-2	TRBJ1-3	-	TRBD1	TGTGCCAGCAGCCATAGGACAGGGGCTTACAGAAACACCATATATTTT	CASSHRTGAYRNTIYF
TRBV11-2	TRBJ2-5	-	TRBD2	TGTGCCAGCAGCCAAGCGGGAGAGTTACAAGAGACCCAGTACTTC	CASSQAGELQETQYF
TRBV10-3	TRBJ2-5	-	TRBD2	TGTGCCATCAGTGACGGAGCGGGGGGCTTACAAGAGACCCAGTACTTC	CAISDGAGGLQETQYF
TRBV29-1	TRBJ2-5	-	-	TGCAGCGTTGAGGGGGCGTCGGAGACCCAGTACTTC	CSVEGASETQYF
TRBV19	TRBJ1-5	-	TRBD1	TGTGCCAGTAGTATAGAGGGAGGGACAGGTGATCAGCCCCAGCATTTT	CASSIEGGTGDQPQHF
TRBV11-2	TRBJ1-1	-	-	TGTGCCAGCAGCTTAATGTCGGAGGGAACTGAAGCTTTCTTT	CASSLMSEGTEAFF
TRBV7-9	TRBJ2-7	-	-	TGTTCCAGCACTACCGGCGGGTCCGAGCAGTACTTC	CSSTTGGSEQYF
TRBV7-3	TRBJ2-6	-	-	TGTGCCAGCAGCCCTCGCGACTTCTCTGGGGCCAACGGCCTGACTTTC	CASSPRDFSGANGLTF
TRBV12-2	TRBJ2-6	few	-	TGTGCAAGTCGCCTAGAAGCGGGAGGATCCTCTGGGGCCAACGTCCTGACTTTC	CASRLEAGGSSGANVLTF
TRBV9	TRBJ2-1	-	TRBD1	TGTGCCAGCAGCGTAGCTAGGGACAGGGTAAACAATGAGCAGTTCTTC	CASSVARDRVNNEQFF
TRBV25-1	TRBJ2-6	-	-	TGTGCCAGCAGCCCAGGGTACGGGTCTGGGGCCAACGTCCTGACTTTC	CASSPGYGSGANVLTF
TRBV5-1	TRBJ2-7	-	TRBD2	TGCGCCAGCAGCTCGACTTCGAGCGGCGGGAGAAACGAGCAGTACTTC	CASSSTSSGGRNEQYF
TRBV29-1	TRBJ2-3	-	TRBD2	TGCAGCGTTGAACGGGGCGGGAGGCGCACAGATACGCAGTATTTT	CSVERGGRRTDTQYF
TRBV4-2	TRBJ2-5	-	-	TGTGCCAGCAGCCAAGCTTCCAGAAGTTCGCACCAAGAGACCCAGTACTTC	CASSQASRSSHQETQYF
TRBV19	TRBJ2-7	-	TRBD1	TGTGCCTGCTCGGACAGGGCGGGTTCCGAGCAGTACTTC	CACSDRAGSEQYF
TRBV2	TRBJ2-2	-	TRBD2	TGTGCCAGCAGTGATCGCGGGAGACCCACCGGGGAGCTGTTTTTT	CASSDRGRPTGELFF
TRBV7-2	TRBJ1-1	-	TRBD1	TGTGCCAGCAGCGTCGGACAGGGTCGCGCTGAAGCTTTCTTT	CASSVGQGRAEAFF
TRBV6-5	TRBJ1-1	few	TRBD1	TGTGCCAGCAGGACAGGGGGAAAGAACACTGAAGCTTTCTTT	CASRTGGKNTEAFF
TRBV6-1	TRBJ2-1	-	-	TGTGCCAGCAGTGAACAGCCGGCGGCCAGCTCCTACAATGAGCAGTTCTTC	CASSEQPAASSYNEQFF
TRBV6-1	TRBJ2-7	-	TRBD2	TGTGCCAGCAGCCGAAGCGGGAGGGCCTTCTACGAGCAGTACTTC	CASSRSGRAFYEQYF
TRBV5-5	TRBJ2-7	-	-	TGTGCCAGCAGCTTGGAACCAGCCTACGAGCAGTACTTC	CASSLEPAYEQYF
TRBV27	TRBJ1-2	-	TRBD1	TGTGCCAGCAGTTTTTTTTGGCAGGGGGGAGGCTACACCTTC	CASSFFWQGGGYTF
TRBV2	TRBJ2-2	-	-	TGTGCCAGCAGTGTTGCAGGAACCGGGGAGCTGTTTTTT	CASSVAGTGELFF
TRBV5-1	TRBJ1-1	-	-	TGCGCCAGCAGCAAAGGGGGGGTCGACCTGAGCACTGAAGCTTTCTTT	CASSKGGVDLSTEAFF
TRBV4-3	TRBJ2-3	once	TRBD2	TGCGCCAGCAGCCAAGGGGCCCGGGGTAGCGGGAGAAGGGCTTACACAGATACGCAGTATTTT	CASSQGARGSGRRAYTDTQYF
TRBV9	TRBJ1-2	-	-	TGTGCCAGCAGCGTAGACCAGGGGAGCTATGGCTACACCTTC	CASSVDQGSYGYTF
TRBV14	TRBJ2-1	-	TRBD2	TGTGCCAGCAGCCCTGTAGCGGGCTCCTACAATGAGCAGTTCTTC	CASSPVAGSYNEQFF
TRBV9	TRBJ2-3	-	-	TGTGCCAGCAGCGTAAGCCTAGCCCGAGGTACAGATACGCAGTATTTT	CASSVSLARGTDTQYF
TRBV6-1	TRBJ2-7	once	TRBD2	TGTGCCAGCAGTCCCGCTAGCGGGAGGATTTACGAGCAGTACTTC	CASSPASGRIYEQYF
TRBV5-1	TRBJ1-1	-	-	TGCGCCAGCAGCTCAACAGGGTCAAACACTGAAGCTTTCTTT	CASSSTGSNTEAFF
TRBV4-1	TRBJ2-1	-	-	TGCGCCAGCAGCCACGTCAGGGATTCCTACAATGAGCAGTTCTTC	CASSHVRDSYNEQFF
TRBV10-2	TRBJ1-5	few	-	TGCGCCAGCAGTGTTAGGGGAATGGGCAATCAGCCCCAGCATTTT	CASSVRGMGNQPQHF
TRBV6-5	TRBJ2-3	-	-	TGTGCCAGCAGTTACTCAGGCGGGATTGGAGATACGCAGTATTTT	CASSYSGGIGDTQYF
TRBV5-6	TRBJ2-7	few	-	TGTGCCAGCAGCTCCCTGTACGAGCAGTACTTC	CASSSLYEQYF
TRBV7-2	TRBJ2-5	-	-	TGTGCCAGCAGCTTTGGGCGGACGGGACAGTACTTC	CASSFGRTGQYF
TRBV5-1	TRBJ2-3	-	TRBD2	TGCGCCAGCAGCTTGGGTACTAGCGGGGGAACTAGCACAGATACGCAGTATTTT	CASSLGTSGGTSTDTQYF
TRBV13	TRBJ2-3	-	TRBD2	TGTGCCAGCAGCTTTCTCCTTAGCGGGGGGGCAGATACGCAGTATTTT	CASSFLLSGGADTQYF
TRBV7-7	TRBJ2-1	-	TRBD2	TGTGCCAGCAGCTTAGCGGGGGGGGGTGAGCAGTTCTTC	CASSLAGGGEQFF
TRBV5-1	TRBJ1-5	-	-	TGCGCCAGCAGGGTCGAGGTCAGTCAGCCCCAGCATTTT	CASRVEVSQPQHF
TRBV19	TRBJ2-3	few	TRBD2	TGTGCCAGTAGTATGTTAAGGACTAGCGGGGCCGATACGCAGTATTTT	CASSMLRTSGADTQYF
TRBV11-2	TRBJ2-3	few	TRBD2	TGTGCCAGCAGAACTCTAGCGGGGTTGGCAGATACGCAGTATTTT	CASRTLAGLADTQYF
TRBV27	TRBJ2-7	few	-	TGTGCCAGCAGTTCTACAGGGAACGAGCAGTACTTC	CASSSTGNEQYF